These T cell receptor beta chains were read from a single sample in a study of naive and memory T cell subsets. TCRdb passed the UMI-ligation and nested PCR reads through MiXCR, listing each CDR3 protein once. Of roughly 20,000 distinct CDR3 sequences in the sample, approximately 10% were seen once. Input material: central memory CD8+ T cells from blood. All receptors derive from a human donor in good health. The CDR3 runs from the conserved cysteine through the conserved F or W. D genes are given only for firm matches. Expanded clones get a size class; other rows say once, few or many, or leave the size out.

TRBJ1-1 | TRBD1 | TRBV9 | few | TGTGCCAGCAGCGTCTCAGGGGGGGGGGACACTGAAGCTTTCTTT | CASSVSGGGDTEAFF
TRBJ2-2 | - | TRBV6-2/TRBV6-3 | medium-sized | TGTGCCAGCAGAGACGGGGAGCTGTTTTTT | CASRDGELFF
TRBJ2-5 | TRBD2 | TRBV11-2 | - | TGTGCCAGCAGCTTAGGACTGGCTCTTAGCGGGAGGGGTGAGACCCAGTACTTC | CASSLGLALSGRGETQYF
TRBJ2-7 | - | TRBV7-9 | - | TGTGCCAGCAGCCACCCCCAGGACAACGAGCAGTACTTC | CASSHPQDNEQYF
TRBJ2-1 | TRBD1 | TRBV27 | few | TGTGCCAGCAGTTTAAGGGACAGAGGCAATGAGCAGTTCTTC | CASSLRDRGNEQFF
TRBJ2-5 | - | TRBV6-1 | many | TGTGCCAGCAGTGAAGGACCGGAGCAAGAGACCCAGTACTTC | CASSEGPEQETQYF
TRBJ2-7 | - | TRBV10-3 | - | TGTGCCACAATAGGTAGCTCCTACGAGCAGTACTTC | CATIGSSYEQYF
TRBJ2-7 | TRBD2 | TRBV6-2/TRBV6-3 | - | TGTGCCAGCAGTTACTCGTTTGAGGTAGCGGGGTTCTACGAGCAGTACTTC | CASSYSFEVAGFYEQYF
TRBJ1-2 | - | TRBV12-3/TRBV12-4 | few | TGTGCCAGCAGTTCACCCCTCCAGGGGATCTATGGCTACACCTTC | CASSSPLQGIYGYTF
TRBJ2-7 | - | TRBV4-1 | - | TGCGCCAGCAGCCGGGACCGGAGCTCCTACGAGCAGTACTTC | CASSRDRSSYEQYF
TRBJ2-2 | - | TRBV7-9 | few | TGTGCCAGCAGCCCGCCGGGACCGAACACCGGGGAGCTGTTTTTT | CASSPPGPNTGELFF
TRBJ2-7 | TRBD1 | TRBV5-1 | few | TGCGCCAGCAGCTTGTCCACGACAGGGGTGGTTCTCGACGAGCAGTACTTC | CASSLSTTGVVLDEQYF
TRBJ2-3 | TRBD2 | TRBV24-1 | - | TGTGCCACCAGTGATTCGGGACTAGCGGGAGGCACCACAGATACGCAGTATTTT | CATSDSGLAGGTTDTQYF
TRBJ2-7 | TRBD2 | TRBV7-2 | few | TGTGCCAGCAGCCCCCGGACTAGCGGGACCTACGAGCAGTACTTC | CASSPRTSGTYEQYF
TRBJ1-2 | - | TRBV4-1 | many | TGCGCCAGCAGCCAAGAGAACAGAATCTATGGCTACACCTTC | CASSQENRIYGYTF
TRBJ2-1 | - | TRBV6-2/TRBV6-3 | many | TGTGCCAGCGGGCCACTCTCGAGGTCCTACAATGAGCAGTTCTTC | CASGPLSRSYNEQFF
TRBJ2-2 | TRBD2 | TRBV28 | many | TGTGCCAGCAGCCGGCTAGCGGGAGTATTACGGACCGGGGAGCTGTTTTTT | CASSRLAGVLRTGELFF
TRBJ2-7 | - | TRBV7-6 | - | TGTGCCAGCAGCTTAGATAGTACCCCGAGGGAGGCACCCTACGAGCAGTACTTC | CASSLDSTPREAPYEQYF